The rows below give T cell receptor beta chains drawn from one sample of a study of blood T cell repertoires in COVID-19. The repertoire was sequenced with immunoSEQ multiplex PCR; TCRdb's copy has only in-frame clones and lacks some. The sample holds fewer than 120,000 clones; approximately 82% are singletons and the top ten take about 3.7%. Sample: peripheral blood. These receptors all come from a woman of 80 years or more with acute or convalescent COVID-19. CDR3s include the opening cysteine and the closing phenylalanine or tryptophan. D genes are given only for firm matches. Size tells how often a clone was seen (once, few, many) or the class of an expanded clone, and some rows leave it out.

j_call clone_size v_call d_call cdr3_aa cdr3_nt
TRBJ2-5 - TRBV5-1 TRBD2 CASSLLAGLYQETQYF TGCGCCAGCAGCCTACTAGCGGGGTTGTACCAAGAGACCCAGTACTTC
TRBJ1-1 - TRBV5-6 TRBD1 CASSLVGTGGTEAFF TGTGCCAGCAGCTTGGTGGGGACAGGCGGAACTGAAGCTTTCTTT
TRBJ2-3 - TRBV3-1/TRBV3-2 TRBD2 CASSLIGTSGRAGTDTQYF TGTGCCAGCAGCCTGATCGGGACTAGCGGGAGAGCGGGCACAGATACGCAGTATTTT
TRBJ1-1 - TRBV19 - CAVTAGYNTEAFF TGTGCCGTCACTGCAGGGTATAACACTGAAGCTTTCTTT
TRBJ1-1 - TRBV14 - CASSQVRRGTEAFF TGTGCCAGCAGCCAAGTGCGGAGGGGCACTGAAGCTTTCTTT
TRBJ1-5 - TRBV18 - CASSQATKGLSNQPQHF TGTGCCAGCTCACAGGCCACTAAGGGGCTGAGCAATCAGCCCCAGCATTTT
TRBJ2-3 - TRBV10-3 - CAISVGGRVTDTQYF TGTGCCATCAGTGTGGGGGGGCGCGTCACAGATACGCAGTATTTT
TRBJ1-4 - TRBV6-6 - CASSYSGGTNEKLFF TGTGCCAGCAGTTACTCAGGCGGAACTAATGAAAAACTGTTTTTT
TRBJ2-1 - TRBV6-5 TRBD2 CASSSPGLAGNEQFF TGTGCCAGCAGTTCCCCGGGACTAGCGGGCAATGAGCAGTTCTTC
TRBJ2-7 - TRBV19 TRBD2 CASSGRLAGTYEQYF TGTGCCAGTAGTGGTCGACTAGCGGGAACCTACGAGCAGTACTTC
TRBJ1-1 - TRBV5-1 - CASSLTGEGTEAFF TGCGCCAGCAGCTTAACCGGGGAAGGAACTGAAGCTTTCTTT
TRBJ2-7 - TRBV9 - CASSAGVGRNPPNEQYF TGTGCCAGCAGCGCGGGGGTAGGGCGGAATCCCCCCAACGAGCAGTACTTC
TRBJ2-3 few TRBV7-2 TRBD1 CASRRGQVTDTQYF TGTGCCAGCAGGCGGGGACAGGTCACAGATACGCAGTATTTT
TRBJ1-4 - TRBV4-3 - CASSQDGGVPNEKLFF TGCGCCAGCAGCCAAGACGGAGGGGTCCCTAATGAAAAACTGTTTTTT
TRBJ1-1 - TRBV5-4 - CASSLEASTEAFF TGTGCCAGCAGCTTAGAGGCGAGCACTGAAGCTTTCTTT
TRBJ1-2 - TRBV4-1 - CASSQGTGRADYTF TGCGCCAGCAGCCAAGGCACGGGCAGGGCAGACTACACCTTC
TRBJ2-1 once TRBV5-4 TRBD2 CASSLDRAGGSYNEQFF TGTGCCAGCAGCTTGGATCGAGCGGGGGGCTCCTACAATGAGCAGTTCTTC
TRBJ1-1 - TRBV23-1 - CASTPDTFNWVEDVEANTEAFF TGCGCCAGCACACCGGACACGTTTAATTGGGTCGAGGATGTAGAGGCGAACACTGAAGCTTTCTTT
TRBJ2-7 - TRBV5-1 TRBD1 CASSPGQGTHEQYF TGCGCCAGCAGCCCGGGACAGGGGACCCACGAGCAGTACTTC
TRBJ1-1 - TRBV5-1 TRBD1 CASSDTGGATEAFF TGCGCCAGCAGCGATACAGGGGGTGCCACTGAAGCTTTCTTT
TRBJ2-3 - TRBV11-1 - CASSLQGGADTQYF TGTGCCAGCAGCCTCCAGGGTGGTGCAGATACGCAGTATTTT
TRBJ1-1 - TRBV6-5 - CASTATINTEAFF TGTGCCAGCACGGCAACTATTAACACTGAAGCTTTCTTT
TRBJ2-1 - TRBV4-1 - CASSLRDLNNEQFF TGCGCCAGCAGTCTGCGGGACTTAAACAATGAGCAGTTCTTC
TRBJ2-5 - TRBV11-2 TRBD2 CASSSGGGTQYF TGTGCCAGCAGCTCCGGGGGGGGGACCCAGTACTTC
TRBJ2-3 - TRBV19 TRBD2 CASSIPRAGGISTDTQYF TGTGCCAGTAGTATCCCCCGGGCGGGAGGTATAAGCACAGATACGCAGTATTTT
TRBJ2-7 - TRBV7-8 TRBD2 CASSSPGLDEQYF TGTGCCAGCAGCTCTCCGGGACTAGACGAGCAGTACTTC
TRBJ1-2 - TRBV4-3 - CASSQEGGRTDYGYTF TGCGCCAGCAGCCAAGAAGGAGGAAGGACAGACTATGGCTACACCTTC
TRBJ1-2 - TRBV6-5 - CASSYRGGYTF TGTGCCAGCAGTTACAGGGGTGGCTACACCTTC
TRBJ2-1 few TRBV7-9 - CASSFNNEQFF TGTGCCAGCAGCTTTAACAATGAGCAGTTCTTC
TRBJ2-1 - TRBV2 TRBD2 CANRLAGGPSYEQFF TGTGCCAACCGACTAGCGGGGGGGCCTTCATATGAGCAGTTCTTC
TRBJ2-1 - TRBV11-3 TRBD2 CASSQGLAGADEQFF TGTGCCAGCAGCCAGGGACTAGCGGGAGCGGATGAGCAGTTCTTC
TRBJ1-5 - TRBV19 - CASMAGGYNQPQHF TGTGCCAGCATGGCCGGAGGGTACAATCAGCCCCAGCATTTT
TRBJ1-2 - TRBV2 - CASRDTPNYGYTF TGTGCCAGCAGAGACACACCGAACTATGGCTACACCTTC
TRBJ2-7 - TRBV14 - CASTPRGYYEQYF TGTGCCAGCACCCCCCGGGGGTACTACGAGCAGTACTTC
TRBJ2-7 once TRBV19 TRBD1 CASSKGQGLNEQYF TGTGCCAGTAGTAAGGGACAGGGCTTGAACGAGCAGTACTTC
TRBJ2-2 - TRBV2 - CASSPREGTGELFF TGTGCCAGCAGCCCCAGGGAAGGCACCGGGGAGCTGTTTTTT
TRBJ1-3 - TRBV6-5 - CASSTDRATGNTIYF TGTGCCAGCAGTACAGACAGAGCCACTGGAAACACCATATATTTT
TRBJ2-7 - TRBV30 TRBD1 CAWSDLGTGNEQYF TGTGCCTGGAGTGACCTCGGGACAGGAAATGAGCAGTACTTC
TRBJ1-1 - TRBV5-1 - CASSTRGSTEAFF TGCGCCAGCAGCACAAGGGGGAGCACTGAAGCTTTCTTT
TRBJ1-2 - TRBV7-3 - CASSLGQNYGYTF TGTGCCAGCAGCTTAGGACAGAACTATGGCTACACCTTC
TRBJ2-7 - TRBV9 TRBD1 CASSSLGTVYEQYF TGTGCCAGCAGCTCACTCGGGACAGTCTACGAGCAGTACTTC
TRBJ2-1 - TRBV4-1 - CASSQDGSNNNEQFF TGCGCCAGCAGCCAAGACGGGTCCAATAACAATGAGCAGTTCTTC
TRBJ2-2 once TRBV3-1/TRBV3-2 - CASSPTDSYTGELFF TGTGCCAGCAGCCCGACGGACAGTTACACCGGGGAGCTGTTTTTT
TRBJ2-1 few TRBV7-9 - CASSLNRDNEQFF TGTGCCAGCAGCTTAAACAGAGACAATGAGCAGTTCTTC
TRBJ1-3 few TRBV6-2/TRBV6-3 - CASSYYRPFSGNTIYF TGTGCCAGCAGTTACTACAGGCCCTTCTCTGGAAACACCATATATTTT
TRBJ2-2 - TRBV7-9 - CASRRAGGSNTGELFF TGTGCCTCCCGACGGGCGGGCGGCTCTAACACCGGGGAGCTGTTTTTT
TRBJ2-5 - TRBV7-6 TRBD2 CATSFGGGPRETQYF TGTGCCACCTCTTTTGGCGGGGGACCAAGAGAGACCCAGTACTTC
TRBJ2-1 - TRBV30 - CAWTSGVYNEQFF TGTGCCTGGACCAGCGGCGTATACAATGAGCAGTTCTTC
TRBJ1-5 - TRBV30 TRBD1 CAWNRGPDQPQHF TGTGCCTGGAACAGGGGGCCGGATCAGCCCCAGCATTTT
TRBJ2-3 - TRBV7-3 - CASSPVSGGPDTQYF TGTGCCAGCAGCCCAGTCAGTGGGGGCCCAGATACGCAGTATTTT
TRBJ1-2 few TRBV6-5 TRBD1 CAVSKYRGPLYGYTF TGTGCCGTATCAAAGTACAGGGGGCCTCTCTATGGCTACACCTTC
TRBJ2-7 - TRBV2 TRBD1 CALQGQIWAEQYF TGTGCCCTACAGGGGCAGATATGGGCCGAGCAGTACTTC
TRBJ2-7 - TRBV7-2 - CASSLRGSNSYEQYF TGTGCCAGCAGCTTGCGCGGGTCCAACTCCTACGAGCAGTACTTC
TRBJ2-3 - TRBV9 - CASSGDYETQYF TGTGCCAGCAGCGGAGACTACGAAACGCAGTATTTT
TRBJ2-2 - TRBV7-2 TRBD1 CASSWAGGKNTGELFF TGTGCCAGCAGCTGGGCAGGGGGCAAGAACACCGGGGAGCTGTTTTTT